This is a list of T cell receptor beta chains from one sample in a study of blood T cell repertoires in COVID-19. Profiling relied on immunoSEQ multiplex PCR, and the TCRdb table lists in-frame clones only, not all of them. The sample contains approximately 270,000 clones, about nine tenths of which appear only once. The sample consisted of PBMCs or T cells enriched from blood (not recorded which). These receptor sequences come from a woman aged 30 to 39 with acute COVID-19. CDR3s include the opening cysteine and the closing phenylalanine or tryptophan. The D gene is left open where the match is weak. Clone size is not always given. Where it is, it says once, few, many or a class for expanded clones.

-,TRBJ2-7,TRBD2,TRBV28,CASSLPGGAYEQYF,TGTGCCAGCAGTCTGCCCGGGGGGGCGTACGAGCAGTACTTC
-,TRBJ1-2,TRBD1,TRBV5-5,CASSFSGTGRGYGYTF,TGTGCCAGCAGCTTCTCCGGGACAGGGAGGGGATATGGCTACACCTTC
-,TRBJ2-7,TRBD2,TRBV3-1/TRBV3-2,CASSQKGLVVAYEQYF,TGTGCCAGCAGCCAAAAGGGACTAGTGGTCGCCTACGAGCAGTACTTC
few,TRBJ1-4,TRBD1,TRBV3-1/TRBV3-2,CASSSGQDDNEKLFF,TGTGCCAGCAGCTCTGGACAGGATGATAATGAAAAACTGTTTTTT
-,TRBJ1-6,-,TRBV6-5,CASRDRDSPLHF,TGTGCCAGCAGAGACAGAGATTCACCCCTCCACTTT
-,TRBJ2-4,-,TRBV21-1,CASSENQGFVSKNIQYF,TGTGCCAGCAGCGAAAATCAGGGTTTCGTGTCCAAAAACATTCAGTACTTC
-,TRBJ2-7,TRBD2,TRBV3-1/TRBV3-2,CASSPSGLEKIQYF,TGTGCCAGCAGCCCTTCTGGACTAGAGAAGATCCAGTACTTC
-,TRBJ1-5,-,TRBV4-1,CASSLTRTEGNQPQHF,TGCGCCAGCAGCCTAACCCGGACAGAAGGTAATCAGCCCCAGCATTTT
-,TRBJ2-7,-,TRBV5-6,CASSPRQESDYEQYF,TGTGCCAGCAGCCCCCGACAGGAAAGCGACTACGAGCAGTACTTC
-,TRBJ1-3,-,TRBV6-5,CASSYSTDPTGNTIYF,TGTGCCAGCAGTTACAGTACAGATCCGACTGGAAACACCATATATTTT
-,TRBJ2-2,TRBD1,TRBV19,CASWDRDTGELFF,TGTGCCAGTTGGGACAGGGACACCGGGGAGCTGTTTTTT
-,TRBJ2-3,TRBD2,TRBV20-1,CSASGPLAGVGADTQYF,TGCAGTGCTAGTGGACCCCTAGCGGGAGTGGGGGCAGATACGCAGTATTTT
-,TRBJ2-1,TRBD2,TRBV2,CASSELLAGVDHEQFF,TGTGCCAGCAGTGAACTGCTAGCGGGAGTTGACCATGAGCAGTTCTTC
-,TRBJ2-6,TRBD1,TRBV6-4,CASSIQGSGANVLTF,TGTGCCAGCAGTATACAGGGGTCTGGGGCCAACGTCCTGACTTTC
-,TRBJ2-7,TRBD2,TRBV6-2/TRBV6-3,CASSSWTSGSYEQYF,TGTGCCAGCAGTTCCTGGACTAGCGGGAGCTACGAGCAGTACTTC
-,TRBJ2-2,TRBD2,TRBV2,CASSPGLAGDRPGELFF,TGTGCCAGCAGTCCTGGACTAGCGGGAGATCGCCCCGGGGAGCTGTTTTTT
-,TRBJ2-5,-,TRBV7-8,CASILTTHQETQYF,TGTGCCAGCATCCTGACTACACACCAAGAGACCCAGTACTTC
-,TRBJ2-2,-,TRBV25-1,CASSDPQQERTGELFF,TGTGCCAGCAGTGACCCCCAACAAGAGAGGACCGGGGAGCTGTTTTTT
once,TRBJ1-6,TRBD1,TRBV9,CASSEPGQGMSSPLHF,TGTGCCAGCAGCGAACCGGGACAGGGGATGAGTTCACCCCTCCACTTT
-,TRBJ2-7,-,TRBV19,CASSARGLMGEQYF,TGTGCCAGTAGTGCCCGTGGACTAATGGGCGAGCAGTACTTC
-,TRBJ1-5,-,TRBV12-3/TRBV12-4,CASSSRGQPQHF,TGTGCCAGCAGTTCCCGGGGGCAGCCCCAGCATTTT
-,TRBJ2-2,-,TRBV7-3,CASSLTSDRELFF,TGTGCCAGCAGCTTAACGTCCGACAGGGAGCTGTTTTTT
-,TRBJ1-5,TRBD1,TRBV24-1,CATSDSRSGGFDQPQHF,TGTGCCACCAGTGACTCCCGATCAGGGGGGTTCGATCAGCCCCAGCATTTT
-,TRBJ2-3,-,TRBV14,CASSPRLADTQYF,TGTGCCAGCAGCCCGCGACTAGCAGATACGCAGTATTTT
-,TRBJ1-1,-,TRBV6-2/TRBV6-3,CASSTRGWSSNTEAFF,TGTGCCAGCAGTACCCGAGGTTGGAGTTCTAACACTGAAGCTTTCTTT
-,TRBJ2-2,TRBD2,TRBV7-9,CASSLAQGTSSTGELFF,TGTGCCAGCAGCTTAGCGCAAGGGACTAGTAGTACCGGGGAGCTGTTTTTT
few,TRBJ2-7,-,TRBV19,CASKITGVSYEQYF,TGTGCCAGTAAGATAACGGGAGTATCCTACGAGCAGTACTTC
-,TRBJ2-7,TRBD1,TRBV29-1,CSVEEKTGGSYEQYF,TGCAGCGTTGAAGAGAAGACAGGGGGCTCCTACGAGCAGTACTTC
-,TRBJ2-1,TRBD2,TRBV3-1/TRBV3-2,CASSPSGTHNEQFF,TGTGCCAGCAGCCCTAGCGGGACCCACAATGAGCAGTTCTTC
-,TRBJ2-1,-,TRBV27,CASSRDVQGEQFF,TGTGCCAGCAGCAGGGATGTACAGGGTGAGCAGTTCTTC
-,TRBJ1-3,-,TRBV5-4,CASSGVGGGGNTIYF,TGTGCCAGCAGCGGGGTGGGGGGAGGTGGAAACACCATATATTTT
-,TRBJ1-2,-,TRBV6-5,CASSYDGRGANYGYTF,TGTGCCAGCAGTTACGATGGGAGGGGAGCTAACTATGGCTACACCTTC
-,TRBJ2-7,-,TRBV19,CASSINRASYEQYF,TGTGCCAGTAGTATAAACAGGGCGTCCTACGAGCAGTACTTC
-,TRBJ2-2,-,TRBV19,CASSRASVSGELFF,TGTGCCAGTAGTCGGGCTAGCGTTTCCGGGGAGCTGTTTTTT
medium-sized,TRBJ2-7,TRBD2,TRBV28,CASSRTSGRTHEQYF,TGTGCCAGCAGCCGCACTAGCGGGAGAACCCACGAGCAGTACTTC
-,TRBJ2-1,TRBD2,TRBV11-2,CASSGSSYNEQFF,TGTGCCAGTAGCGGGAGCTCCTACAATGAGCAGTTCTTC
-,TRBJ1-2,-,TRBV15,CATSSPASGNYGYTF,TGTGCCACCAGCAGCCCCGCCTCGGGGAACTATGGCTACACCTTC
-,TRBJ1-6,TRBD1,TRBV2,CASSEDRDGSPLHF,TGTGCCAGCAGTGAGGACAGGGATGGGTCACCCCTCCACTTT
-,TRBJ2-1,-,TRBV29-1,CSVEGRYNEQFF,TGCAGCGTTGAGGGGCGGTACAATGAGCAGTTCTTC
-,TRBJ2-1,TRBD2,TRBV28,CASSEWGQLIPSGGYNEQFF,TGTGCCAGCTCTGAATGGGGACAGTTAATCCCTAGCGGGGGATACAATGAGCAGTTCTTC
-,TRBJ2-7,-,TRBV7-2,CASSLAPPSYEQYF,TGTGCCAGCAGCTTGGCCCCGCCCTCCTACGAGCAGTACTTC
-,TRBJ2-1,TRBD2,TRBV24-1,CATSDPESREISNEQFF,TGTGCCACCAGTGACCCAGAGTCGCGGGAGATTTCCAATGAGCAGTTCTTC
-,TRBJ2-6,-,TRBV19,CASSERDSGANVLTF,TGTGCCAGTAGTGAGAGAGACTCTGGGGCCAACGTCCTGACTTTC
-,TRBJ2-3,-,TRBV9,CASSVGPPSTDTQYF,TGTGCCAGCAGCGTAGGGCCCCCTAGCACAGATACGCAGTATTTT
-,TRBJ1-1,-,TRBV18,CASSREGTEAFF,TGTGCCAGCTCACGGGAGGGCACTGAAGCTTTCTTT
-,TRBJ2-7,-,TRBV19,CASSPVLGSSYEQYF,TGTGCCAGTAGTCCGGTACTAGGGAGCTCCTACGAGCAGTACTTC
few,TRBJ2-2,TRBD2,TRBV10-3,CAISEWLAGESGELFF,TGTGCCATCAGTGAGTGGCTAGCGGGAGAGAGCGGGGAGCTGTTTTTT
-,TRBJ1-5,TRBD1,TRBV24-1,CATSGGQNQPQHF,TGTGCCACCAGTGGGGGACAGAATCAGCCCCAGCATTTT